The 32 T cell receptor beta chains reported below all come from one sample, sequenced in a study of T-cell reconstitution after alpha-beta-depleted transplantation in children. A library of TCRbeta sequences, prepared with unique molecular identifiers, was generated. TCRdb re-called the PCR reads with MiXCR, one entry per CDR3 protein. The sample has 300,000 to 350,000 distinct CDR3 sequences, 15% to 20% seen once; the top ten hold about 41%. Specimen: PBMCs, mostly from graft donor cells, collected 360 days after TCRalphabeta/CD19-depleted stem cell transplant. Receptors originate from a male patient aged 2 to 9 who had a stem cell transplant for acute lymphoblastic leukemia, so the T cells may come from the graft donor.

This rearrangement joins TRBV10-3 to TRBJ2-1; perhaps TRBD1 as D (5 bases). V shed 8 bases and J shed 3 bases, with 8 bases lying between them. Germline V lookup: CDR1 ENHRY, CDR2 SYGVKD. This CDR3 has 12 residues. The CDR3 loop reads CAIGQLYNEQFF. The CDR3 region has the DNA TGTGCCATCGGACAACTCTACAATGAGCAGTTCTTC.

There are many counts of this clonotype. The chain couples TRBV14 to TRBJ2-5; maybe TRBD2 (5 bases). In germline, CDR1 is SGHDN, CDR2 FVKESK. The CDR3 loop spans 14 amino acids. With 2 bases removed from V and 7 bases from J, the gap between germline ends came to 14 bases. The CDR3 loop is CASSQNDYGVTQYF. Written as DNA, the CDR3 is TGTGCCAGCAGCCAAAACGACTACGGGGTGACCCAGTACTTC.

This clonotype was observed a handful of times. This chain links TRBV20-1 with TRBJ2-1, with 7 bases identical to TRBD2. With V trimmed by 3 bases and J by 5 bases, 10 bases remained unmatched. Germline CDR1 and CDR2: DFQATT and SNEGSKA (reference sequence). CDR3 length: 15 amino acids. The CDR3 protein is CSARHGMGGNNEQFF. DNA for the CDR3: TGCAGTGCTAGGCACGGTATGGGGGGGAACAATGAGCAGTTCTTC.

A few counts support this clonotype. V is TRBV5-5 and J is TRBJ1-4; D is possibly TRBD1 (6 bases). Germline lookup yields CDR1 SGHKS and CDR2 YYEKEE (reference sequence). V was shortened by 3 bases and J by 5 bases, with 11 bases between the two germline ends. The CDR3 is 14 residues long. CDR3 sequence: CASSSGHVNEKLFF. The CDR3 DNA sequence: TGTGCCAGCAGCTCGGGACACGTGAATGAAAAACTGTTTTTT.

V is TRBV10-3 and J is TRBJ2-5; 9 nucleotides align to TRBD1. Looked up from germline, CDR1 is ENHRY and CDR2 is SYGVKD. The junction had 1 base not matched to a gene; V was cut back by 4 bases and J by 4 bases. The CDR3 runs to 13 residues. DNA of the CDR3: TGTGCCATCAGTGGACAGGGGGGAGAGACCCAGTACTTC. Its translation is CAISGQGGETQYF.

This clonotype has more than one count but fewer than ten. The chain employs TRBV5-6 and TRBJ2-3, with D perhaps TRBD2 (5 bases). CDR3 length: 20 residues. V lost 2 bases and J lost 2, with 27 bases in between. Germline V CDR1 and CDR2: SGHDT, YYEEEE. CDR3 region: CASSFPPGSIVSGNTDTQYF. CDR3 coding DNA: TGTGCCAGCAGCTTCCCCCCTGGGTCTATCGTGTCGGGGAACACAGATACGCAGTATTTT.

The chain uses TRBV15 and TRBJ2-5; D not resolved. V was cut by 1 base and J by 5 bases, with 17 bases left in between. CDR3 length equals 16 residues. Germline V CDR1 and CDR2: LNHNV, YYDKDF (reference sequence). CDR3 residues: CATSRGLRRSRETQYF. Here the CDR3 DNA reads TGTGCCACCAGCAGAGGCCTAAGGCGGAGTAGGGAGACCCAGTACTTC.

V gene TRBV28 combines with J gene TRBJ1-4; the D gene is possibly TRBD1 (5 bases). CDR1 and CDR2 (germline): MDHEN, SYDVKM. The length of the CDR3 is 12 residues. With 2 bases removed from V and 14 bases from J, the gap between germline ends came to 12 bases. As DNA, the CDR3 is TGTGCCAGCAGTTTACAAGGGACGAGTCTGTTTTTT. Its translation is CASSLQGTSLFF.

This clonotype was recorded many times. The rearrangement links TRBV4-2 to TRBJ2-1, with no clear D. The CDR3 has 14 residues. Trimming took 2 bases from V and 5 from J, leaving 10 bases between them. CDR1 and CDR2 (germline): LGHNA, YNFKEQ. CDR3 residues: CASSQRLGNNEQFF. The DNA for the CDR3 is TGTGCCAGCAGCCAACGGCTAGGAAACAATGAGCAGTTCTTC.

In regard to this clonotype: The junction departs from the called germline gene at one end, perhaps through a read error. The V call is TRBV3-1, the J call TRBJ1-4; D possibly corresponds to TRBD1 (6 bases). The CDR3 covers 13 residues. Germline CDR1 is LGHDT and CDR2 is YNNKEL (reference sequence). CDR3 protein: CASSQVTSGTRAF. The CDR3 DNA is TGTGCCAGCAGCCAAGTTACTTCCGGGACACGGGCCTTC.

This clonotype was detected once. The CDR3 DNA sequence: TGTGCCAGCAGTTCGCCCGGGACTACCCAAGAGACCCAGTACTTC. It encodes CASSSPGTTQETQYF. This chain joins TRBV28 and TRBJ2-5, with 7 bases aligning to TRBD2. The CDR3 covers 15 residues. The trim removed 4 bases at V and 1 base at J, leaving 6 bases unmatched. Per germline, CDR1 MDHEN and CDR2 SYDVKM.

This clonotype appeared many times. The CDR3 DNA reads as TGTGCCAGCACACCCCCGGGACAGGGCCTTGGATACGAGCAGTACTTC. This gives the protein CASTPPGQGLGYEQYF. V usage is TRBV28 and J usage is TRBJ2-7; 9 bases align to TRBD1. CDR3 length: 16 amino acids. V dropped 7 bases and J dropped 4; count of bases not matched to a gene: 14. Per germline, CDR1 MDHEN and CDR2 SYDVKM.

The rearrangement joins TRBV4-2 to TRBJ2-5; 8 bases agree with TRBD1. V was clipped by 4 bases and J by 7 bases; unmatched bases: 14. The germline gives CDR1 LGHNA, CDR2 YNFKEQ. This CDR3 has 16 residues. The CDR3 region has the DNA TGTGCCAGCAGCCGAATCCCCGGGACAGGTTCAGGGACCCAGTACTTC. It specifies CASSRIPGTGSGTQYF.

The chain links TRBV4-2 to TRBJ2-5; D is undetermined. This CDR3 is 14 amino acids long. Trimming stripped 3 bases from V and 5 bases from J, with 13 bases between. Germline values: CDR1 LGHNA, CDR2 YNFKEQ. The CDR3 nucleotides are TGTGCCAGCAGCCACGACCCACAGCTGGAGACCCAGTACTTC. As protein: CASSHDPQLETQYF.

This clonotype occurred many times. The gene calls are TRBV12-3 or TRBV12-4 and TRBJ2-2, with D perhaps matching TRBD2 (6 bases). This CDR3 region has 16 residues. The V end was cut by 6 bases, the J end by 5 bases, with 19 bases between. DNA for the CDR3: TGTGCCAGCAGGACGGTTTACGGGAGAGCTACCGGGGAGCTGTTTTTT. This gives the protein CASRTVYGRATGELFF.

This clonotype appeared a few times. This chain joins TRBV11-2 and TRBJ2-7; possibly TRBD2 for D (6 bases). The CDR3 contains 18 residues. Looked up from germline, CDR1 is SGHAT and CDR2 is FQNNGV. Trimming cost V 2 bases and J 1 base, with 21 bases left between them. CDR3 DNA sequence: TGTGCCAGCAGCTTACTCCAGCCGTGGGCGGGAACTTCCTACGAGCAGTACTTC. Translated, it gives CASSLLQPWAGTSYEQYF. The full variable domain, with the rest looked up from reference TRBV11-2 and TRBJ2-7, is EAGVAQSPRYKIIEKRQSVAFWCNPISGHATLYWYQQILGQGPKLLIQFQNNGVVDDSQLPKDRFSAERLKGVDSTLKIQPAKLEDSAVYLCASSLLQPWAGTSYEQYFGPGTRLTVT.

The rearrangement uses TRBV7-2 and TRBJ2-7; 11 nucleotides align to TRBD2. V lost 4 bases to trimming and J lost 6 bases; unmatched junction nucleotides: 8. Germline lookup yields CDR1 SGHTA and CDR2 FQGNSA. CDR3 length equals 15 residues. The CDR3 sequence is CASSSTSGKRAEQYF. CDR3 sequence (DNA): TGTGCCAGCAGCTCGACTAGCGGGAAGAGGGCCGAGCAGTACTTC.

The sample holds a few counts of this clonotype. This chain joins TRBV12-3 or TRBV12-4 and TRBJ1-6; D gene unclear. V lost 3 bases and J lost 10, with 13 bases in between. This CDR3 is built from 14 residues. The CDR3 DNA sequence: TGTGCCAGCAGTTTCTGGGGAGACCGCTCACCCCTCCACTTT. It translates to CASSFWGDRSPLHF.

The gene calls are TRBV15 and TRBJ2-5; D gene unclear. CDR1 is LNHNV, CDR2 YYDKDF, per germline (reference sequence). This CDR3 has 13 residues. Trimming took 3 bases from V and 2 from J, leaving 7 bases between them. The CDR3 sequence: CATSSMIQETQYF. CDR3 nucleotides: TGTGCCACCAGCAGTATGATACAAGAGACCCAGTACTTC.

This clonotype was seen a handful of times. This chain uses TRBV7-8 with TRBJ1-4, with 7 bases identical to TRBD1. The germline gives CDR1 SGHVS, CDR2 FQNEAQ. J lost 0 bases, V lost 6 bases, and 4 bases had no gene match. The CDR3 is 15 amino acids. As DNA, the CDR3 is TGTGCCAGCAGTTTCGACAGGGCAACTAATGAAAAACTGTTTTTT. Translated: CASSFDRATNEKLFF.

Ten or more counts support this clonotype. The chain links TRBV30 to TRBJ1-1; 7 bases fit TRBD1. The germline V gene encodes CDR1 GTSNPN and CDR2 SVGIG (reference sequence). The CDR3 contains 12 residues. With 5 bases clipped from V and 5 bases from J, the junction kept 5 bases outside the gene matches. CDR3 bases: TGTGCCTGGGACAGGGAAATGACTGAAGCTTTCTTT. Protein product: CAWDREMTEAFF.

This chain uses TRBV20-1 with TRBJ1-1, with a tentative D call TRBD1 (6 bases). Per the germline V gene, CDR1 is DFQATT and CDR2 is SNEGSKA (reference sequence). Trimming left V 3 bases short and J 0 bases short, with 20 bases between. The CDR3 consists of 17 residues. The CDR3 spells CSASGQLLGRLNTEAFF. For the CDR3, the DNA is TGCAGTGCTAGCGGACAGCTCCTAGGCCGATTGAACACTGAAGCTTTCTTT.

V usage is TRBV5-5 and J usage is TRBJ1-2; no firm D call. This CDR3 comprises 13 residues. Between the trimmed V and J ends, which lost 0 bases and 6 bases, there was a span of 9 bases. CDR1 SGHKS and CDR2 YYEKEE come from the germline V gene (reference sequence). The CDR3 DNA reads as TGTGCCAGCAGCTTGGGGGGTTCCGATGGCTACACCTTC. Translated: CASSLGGSDGYTF.

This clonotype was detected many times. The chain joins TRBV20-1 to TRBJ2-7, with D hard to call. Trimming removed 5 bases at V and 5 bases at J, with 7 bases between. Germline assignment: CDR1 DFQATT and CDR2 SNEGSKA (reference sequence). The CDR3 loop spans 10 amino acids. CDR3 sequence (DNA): TGCAGTGCTCGGTTAGACGAGCAGTACTTC. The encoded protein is CSARLDEQYF.

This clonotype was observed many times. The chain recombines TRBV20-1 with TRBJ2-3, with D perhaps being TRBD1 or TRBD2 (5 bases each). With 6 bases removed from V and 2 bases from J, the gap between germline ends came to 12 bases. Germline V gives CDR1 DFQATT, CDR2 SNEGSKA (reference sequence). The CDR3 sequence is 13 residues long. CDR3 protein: CSAPGRTTDTQYF. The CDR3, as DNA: TGCAGTGCCCCAGGGAGAACCACAGATACGCAGTATTTT.

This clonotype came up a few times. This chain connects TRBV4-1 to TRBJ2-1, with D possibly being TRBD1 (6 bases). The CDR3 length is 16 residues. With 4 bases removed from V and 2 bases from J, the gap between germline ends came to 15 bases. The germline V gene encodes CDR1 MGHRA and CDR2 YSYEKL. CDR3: CASSRLWTEPYNEQFF. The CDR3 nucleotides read TGCGCCAGCAGCCGACTTTGGACAGAACCCTACAATGAGCAGTTCTTC.

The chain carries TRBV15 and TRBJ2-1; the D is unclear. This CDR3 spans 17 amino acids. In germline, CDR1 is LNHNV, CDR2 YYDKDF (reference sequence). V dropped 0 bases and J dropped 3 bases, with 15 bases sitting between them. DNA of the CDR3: TGTGCCACCAGCAGAGATCGAGGATCCTATTACTACAATGAGCAGTTCTTC. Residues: CATSRDRGSYYYNEQFF. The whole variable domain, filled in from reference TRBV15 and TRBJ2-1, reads DAMVIQNPRYQVTQFGKPVTLSCSQTLNHNVMYWYQQKSSQAPKLLFHYYDKDFNNEADTPDNFQSRRPNTSFCFLDIRSPGLGDTAMYLCATSRDRGSYYYNEQFFGPGTRLTVL.

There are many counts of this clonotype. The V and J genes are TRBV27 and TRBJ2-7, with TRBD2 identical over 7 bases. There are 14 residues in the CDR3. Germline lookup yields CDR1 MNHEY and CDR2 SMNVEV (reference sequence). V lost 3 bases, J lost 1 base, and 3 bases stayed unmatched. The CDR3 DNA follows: TGTGCCAGCAGTTTCTCTAGCGGATCCTACGAGCAGTACTTC. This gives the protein CASSFSSGSYEQYF.

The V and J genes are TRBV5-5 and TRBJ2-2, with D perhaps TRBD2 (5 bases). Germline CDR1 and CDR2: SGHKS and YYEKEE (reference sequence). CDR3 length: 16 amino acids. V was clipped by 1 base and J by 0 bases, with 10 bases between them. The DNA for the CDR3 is TGTGCCAGCAGCTTGCGGGGTATGACGAACACCGGGGAGCTGTTTTTT. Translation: CASSLRGMTNTGELFF.

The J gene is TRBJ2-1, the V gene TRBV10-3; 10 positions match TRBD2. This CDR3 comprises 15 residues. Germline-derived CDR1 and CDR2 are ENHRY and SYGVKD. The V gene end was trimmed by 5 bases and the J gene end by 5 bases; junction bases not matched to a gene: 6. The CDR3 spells CAISRLAGLHNEQFF. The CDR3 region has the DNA TGTGCCATCAGTCGACTAGCGGGCCTCCACAATGAGCAGTTCTTC.

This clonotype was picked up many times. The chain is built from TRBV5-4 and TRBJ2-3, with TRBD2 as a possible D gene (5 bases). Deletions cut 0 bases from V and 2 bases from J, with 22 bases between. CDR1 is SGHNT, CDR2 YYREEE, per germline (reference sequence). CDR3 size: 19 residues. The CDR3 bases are TGTGCCAGCAGCTTGGATTGGACCCTAACTAGGCGTTACACAGATACGCAGTATTTT. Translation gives CASSLDWTLTRRYTDTQYF.

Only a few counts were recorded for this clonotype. Written as DNA, the CDR3 is TGTGCCAGCAGTTCCCGGGGGTTGGGCAATCAGCCCCAGCATTTT. It yields the protein CASSSRGLGNQPQHF. The chain carries TRBV28 and TRBJ1-5, with a weak D call TRBD1 (5 bases). Germline CDR1 and CDR2: MDHEN and SYDVKM. This CDR3 is built from 15 residues. The V and J ends lost 4 bases and 2 bases respectively, with 12 bases between them.